One sample yielded the 31 T cell receptor beta chains listed below, sequenced in a study of blood T cell repertoires in COVID-19. Data came from immunoSEQ multiplex PCR; TCRdb stores just in-frame clones and leaves some out. The table includes 200,000 to 250,000 clones, around 83% detected once. The specimen was peripheral blood. These receptors were collected from a woman aged 45-59 years with acute or convalescent COVID-19.

This rearrangement joins TRBV11-1 to TRBJ1-1; no definite D call. The germline V gene has CDR1 SGHAT and CDR2 FQDESV (reference sequence). This CDR3 has 12 amino acids. Trimming removed 5 bases from V and 8 bases from J, with 12 bases in between. This chain's CDR3 is CASSPSVLEAFF. CDR3 coding DNA: TGTGCCAGCAGCCCGTCGGTACTAGAAGCTTTCTTT.

This chain uses TRBV7-8 with TRBJ2-5; D is perhaps TRBD1 (5 bases). V was pared by 0 bases and J by 2 bases, with 16 bases between. This CDR3 is built from 17 residues. Germline V CDR1 and CDR2: SGHVS, FQNEAQ. CDR3 residues: CASSLASMWGGQETQYF. The CDR3 DNA sequence: TGTGCCAGCAGCTTAGCGTCTATGTGGGGCGGACAAGAGACCCAGTACTTC.

V usage is TRBV5-4 and J usage is TRBJ1-1, with 7 bases lining up with TRBD1. Trimming cost V 4 bases and J 1 base; bases outside gene matches: 7. The CDR3 length is 15 residues. In germline, CDR1 is SGHNT, CDR2 YYREEE (reference sequence). CDR3 residues: CASSAYYRGNTEAFF. The CDR3 DNA follows: TGTGCCAGCAGCGCCTATTACAGGGGGAACACTGAAGCTTTCTTT.

The chain uses TRBV5-1 and TRBJ2-3; 9 positions agree with TRBD1. The CDR3 is made up of 16 amino acids. Germline V gives CDR1 SGHRS, CDR2 YFSETQ. J lost 7 bases, V lost 4 bases, and 13 bases had no gene match. The CDR3 DNA reads as TGCGCCAGCAGCCCCGGGGACAGGGTAAATATACATACGCAGTATTTT. It yields the protein CASSPGDRVNIHTQYF.

The V and J genes are TRBV5-4 and TRBJ2-3; TRBD2 agrees at 8 bases. The V gene end was trimmed by 7 bases and the J gene end by 1 base; junction bases not matched to a gene: 8. Germline V lookup: CDR1 SGHNT, CDR2 YYREEE (reference sequence). The CDR3 totals 15 residues. CDR3 amino acids: CASSAGGGRTDTQYF. CDR3 DNA sequence: TGTGCCAGCTCTGCCGGGGGGGGCCGCACAGATACGCAGTATTTT.

The chain has TRBV3-1 (or the pseudogene TRBV3-2) and TRBJ1-2, with TRBD1 as a possible D gene (6 bases). Germline values: CDR1 LGHDT, CDR2 YNNKEL (reference sequence). This CDR3 is 14 amino acids long. V was shortened by 3 bases and J by 4 bases, with 12 bases between the two germline ends. The CDR3 spells CASSQPDRSYGYTF. CDR3 DNA: TGTGCCAGCAGCCAGCCCGACAGGTCCTATGGCTACACCTTC.

This clone was picked up one time. V is TRBV6-2 or TRBV6-3 and J is TRBJ2-5; 13 bases line up with TRBD2. J was trimmed by 3 bases and V by 5 bases; bases with no gene match: 6. CDR1 and CDR2 from the germline V gene are MNHEY and SVGEGT. The CDR3 spans 16 residues. Here the CDR3 DNA reads TGTGCCAGCAGTAACGGACTAGCGGGGGACGAAGAGACCCAGTACTTC. This codes for CASSNGLAGDEETQYF.

The chain recombines TRBV5-1 with TRBJ2-3; TRBD1 matches 10 bases. The CDR3 spans 16 residues. Trimming at V came to 0 bases and at J to 3 bases, leaving 4 bases not matched to a gene. CDR1 is SGHRS and CDR2 is YFSETQ in the germline V gene. The CDR3 is CASSLGRQGATDTQYF. The CDR3 DNA sequence: TGCGCCAGCAGCTTGGGGCGACAGGGGGCGACAGATACGCAGTATTTT.

The rearrangement links TRBV29-1 to TRBJ2-1; 10 nucleotides match TRBD1. The CDR3 length is 11 residues. Germline assignment: CDR1 SQVTM and CDR2 ANQGSEA. The CDR3 nucleotides are TGCACCGCTGACAGGGGGCATGAGCAGTTCTTC. It yields the protein CTADRGHEQFF.

This clone has just a few counts. The rearrangement uses TRBV28 and TRBJ1-2; D is uncertain. The germline V and J ends were trimmed by 3 bases and 6 bases, with 8 bases remaining between them. The CDR3 sequence is 12 residues long. Germline CDR1 reads MDHEN; CDR2 reads SYDVKM. The chain's CDR3 is CASSLETHGYTF. The CDR3, as DNA: TGTGCCAGCAGTTTGGAGACCCATGGCTACACCTTC.

The rearrangement links TRBV19 to TRBJ2-4, with 9 bases that match TRBD1. CDR3 size: 17 residues. Germline V gene data show CDR1 as LNHDA and CDR2 as SQIVND (reference sequence). V lost 10 bases to trimming and J lost 0 bases; unmatched junction nucleotides: 13. CDR3 in amino acids: CAIRTGDHFVAKNIQYF. CDR3 nucleotides: TGTGCCATCCGGACAGGGGACCACTTCGTAGCCAAAAACATTCAGTACTTC.

The chain joins TRBV5-6 to TRBJ1-5; the match to TRBD1 covers 7 bases. Germline V gene data show CDR1 as SGHDT and CDR2 as YYEEEE. Unmatched junction bases numbered 7, after V lost 0 bases and J lost 7 bases. This CDR3 has 15 residues. The CDR3 DNA is TGTGCCAGCAGCTTGGCCGGGACAGTCAAGCAGCCCCAGCATTTT. Protein product: CASSLAGTVKQPQHF.

The chain has TRBV3-1 (or the pseudogene TRBV3-2) and TRBJ2-5; 8 nucleotides align to TRBD2. This CDR3 is built from 18 residues. V lost 1 base, J lost 2 bases, and 12 bases stayed unmatched. Germline V gene sequence: CDR1 LGHDT, CDR2 YNNKEL (reference sequence). The CDR3 DNA follows: TGTGCCAGCAGCCAAGTAAAGGCTAGCGGGCCTCCACAAGAGACCCAGTACTTC. Protein: CASSQVKASGPPQETQYF.

This chain links TRBV19 with TRBJ2-1; TRBD1 agrees at 8 bases. This CDR3 has 16 residues. The germline V gene encodes CDR1 LNHDA and CDR2 SQIVND (reference sequence). V dropped 4 bases and J dropped 4; count of bases not matched to a gene: 9. The CDR3 here is CASSTLGQATYNEQFF. The CDR3 DNA reads TGTGCCAGTAGTACTCTGGGACAGGCCACTTACAATGAGCAGTTCTTC.

V is TRBV11-2 and J is TRBJ2-3; weak D call: TRBD2 (7 bases). The CDR3 spans 18 residues. V lost 1 base, J lost 0 bases, and 17 bases lay in between. Germline CDR1 SGHAT, CDR2 FQNNGV. CDR3 protein: CASSLGGWGGLSTDTQYF. CDR3 DNA sequence: TGTGCCAGCAGCTTAGGGGGTTGGGGGGGCCTGAGCACAGATACGCAGTATTTT.

This clone was seen a handful of times. The chain carries TRBV5-1 and TRBJ1-6; 9 positions match TRBD1. The CDR3 is 14 amino acids. The germline CDR1 and CDR2 sequences are SGHRS and YFSETQ. With V trimmed by 2 bases and J by 13 bases, 7 bases remained unmatched. The CDR3 sequence: CASSFGTGWSPLHF. In DNA form, the CDR3 reads TGCGCCAGCAGCTTTGGGACAGGGTGGTCTCCCCTCCACTTT. Full variable domain (outside the CDR3, taken from reference TRBV5-1 and TRBJ1-6): KAGVTQTPRYLIKTRGQQVTLSCSPISGHRSVSWYQQTPGQGLQFLFEYFSETQRNKGNFPGRFSGRQFSNSRSEMNVSTLELGDSALYLCASSFGTGWSPLHFGNGTRLTVT.

This clone was seen once. The chain recombines TRBV11-2 with TRBJ1-3; D is undetermined. This CDR3 region has 16 residues. V dropped 1 base and J dropped 0 bases, with 10 bases sitting between them. Germline values: CDR1 SGHAT, CDR2 FQNNGV. The CDR3 nucleotides read TGTGCCAGCAGCTTAGTTTTCGGAGTCTCTGGAAACACCATATATTTT. This gives the protein CASSLVFGVSGNTIYF.

The chain links TRBV19 to TRBJ2-4, with TRBD2 matching 8 bases. There are 16 residues in the CDR3. V dropped 3 bases and J dropped 3; count of bases not matched to a gene: 7. CDR1 is LNHDA and CDR2 is SQIVND in the germline V gene (reference sequence). CDR3 sequence: CASSISGGLGKNIQYF. CDR3 nucleotides: TGTGCCAGTAGTATCAGCGGGGGCCTGGGCAAAAACATTCAGTACTTC.

The CDR3 nucleotides read TGTGCCAGCAGCCAAGAGGGGAGTTTGCGGGATTCGGCAGATACGCAGTATTTT. Translation gives CASSQEGSLRDSADTQYF. The chain combines TRBV3-1 (or the pseudogene TRBV3-2) with TRBJ2-3; D possibly corresponds to TRBD2 (6 bases). Trimming removed 0 bases from V and 4 bases from J, with 20 bases in between. The CDR3 has 18 amino acids. CDR1 and CDR2 from the germline V gene are LGHDT and YNNKEL (reference sequence).

This clone came up a few times. V and J are TRBV6-5 and TRBJ1-1; the D gene is possibly TRBD1 (6 bases). V gave up 7 bases and J gave up 4 bases, with 19 bases separating them. This CDR3 is 15 amino acids long. In germline, CDR1 is MNHEY, CDR2 SVGAGI. The CDR3 sequence: CASNREYRAATEAFF. The CDR3 DNA reads as TGTGCCAGCAACCGAGAATACAGGGCGGCCACTGAAGCTTTCTTT.

The chain is built from TRBV7-9 and TRBJ1-6; D not resolved. This CDR3 is built from 12 residues. The V end was cut by 5 bases, the J end by 5 bases, with 4 bases between. Germline CDR1 reads SEHNR; CDR2 reads FQNEAQ (reference sequence). CDR3 coding DNA: TGTGCCAGCAGCGCGGATAATTCACCCCTCCACTTT. The encoded protein is CASSADNSPLHF.

This clone showed up just once. The rearrangement joins TRBV27 to TRBJ1-5, with a possible D match to TRBD1 (6 bases). The germline V gene has CDR1 MNHEY and CDR2 SMNVEV (reference sequence). This CDR3 comprises 14 residues. V was cut by 5 bases and J by 3 bases, with 11 bases left in between. CDR3 residues: CASSPRDNNQPQHF. The CDR3 DNA sequence: TGTGCCAGCAGTCCCCGGGACAACAATCAGCCCCAGCATTTT.

This clone was counted a few times. This rearrangement joins TRBV19 to TRBJ1-6; D not resolved. Deletions cut 8 bases from V and 14 bases from J, with 19 bases between. This CDR3 has 13 amino acids. Germline CDR1 LNHDA, CDR2 SQIVND (reference sequence). CDR3 loop: CASSDVGLRTLHF. As DNA, the CDR3 is TGTGCCAGTTCGGACGTAGGACTTCGGACCCTCCACTTT.

J is TRBJ1-1 and V is TRBV11-2, with a possible D match to TRBD1 (5 bases). Per the germline V gene, CDR1 is SGHAT and CDR2 is FQNNGV. This CDR3 spans 14 amino acids. The ends were cut back, 5 bases at V and 6 bases at J, with 16 bases in the middle. The CDR3 DNA sequence: TGTGCCAGCAGCCTTATGCAGGGTTCCTCTGAAGCTTTCTTT. It translates to CASSLMQGSSEAFF.

The sample holds a few counts of this clone. This chain joins TRBV5-5 and TRBJ2-2; D ambiguous. Trimming stripped 0 bases from V and 2 bases from J, with 5 bases between. CDR1 SGHKS and CDR2 YYEKEE come from the germline V gene (reference sequence). This CDR3 is 14 amino acids long. The CDR3 here is CASSLVRNTGELFF. The DNA of the CDR3 is TGTGCCAGCAGCTTGGTCAGAAACACCGGGGAGCTGTTTTTT.

The chain employs TRBV6-2 or TRBV6-3 and TRBJ2-2; D call uncertain. Germline V lookup: CDR1 MNHEY, CDR2 SVGEGT. The CDR3 has 14 amino acids. Trimming cost V 0 bases and J 4 bases, with 6 bases left between them. The CDR3 loop reads CASSYSRSTGELFF. The CDR3 region has the DNA TGTGCCAGCAGTTACTCGCGGTCCACCGGGGAGCTGTTTTTT.

This chain connects TRBV11-3 to TRBJ2-5, with D perhaps matching TRBD1 (5 bases). There are 13 residues in the CDR3. In germline, CDR1 is SGHNT, CDR2 YENEEA. V was cut by 5 bases and J by 4 bases, with 11 bases left in between. CDR3 sequence: CASSQGVLETQYF. The DNA for the CDR3 is TGTGCCAGCAGCCAAGGGGTGTTAGAGACCCAGTACTTC.

The chain combines TRBV28 with TRBJ1-5, with TRBD1 matching 9 bases. The ends lost 6 bases at V and 6 bases at J; junction bases unmatched: 6. In germline, CDR1 is MDHEN, CDR2 SYDVKM. CDR3 length: 14 amino acids. The CDR3 DNA reads as TGTGCCAGCAGGCGGGGACAGGGTAGTCAGCCCCAGCATTTT. Translated, it gives CASRRGQGSQPQHF.

This clone was counted a single time. The chain has TRBV10-3 and TRBJ2-7, with 10 bases that match TRBD2. The V gene end was trimmed by 6 bases and the J gene end by 4 bases; junction bases not matched to a gene: 6. There are 14 residues in the CDR3. Germline CDR1 ENHRY, CDR2 SYGVKD. The CDR3 DNA follows: TGTGCCATCAGACCAGCGGGAGGGCCGTACGAGCAGTACTTC. Amino acids: CAIRPAGGPYEQYF.

The chain recombines TRBV6-5 with TRBJ2-3; 13 bases line up with TRBD2. Germline loops: CDR1 MNHEY, CDR2 SVGAGI. The CDR3 totals 16 residues. The junction had 1 base not matched to a gene; V was cut back by 3 bases and J by 1 base. CDR3 residues: CASSYGLAGGTDTQYF. In DNA, the CDR3 is TGTGCCAGCAGTTATGGACTAGCGGGGGGCACAGATACGCAGTATTTT.

The genes are TRBV7-9 and TRBJ2-1; the D gene is possibly TRBD1 (5 bases). Trimming took off 6 bases at V and 8 bases at J, with 11 bases between the two ends. CDR1 is SEHNR and CDR2 is FQNEAQ in the germline V gene (reference sequence). This CDR3 comprises 12 residues. This CDR3 reads CASRTDTDEQFF. Written as DNA, the CDR3 is TGTGCCAGCAGAACGGACACGGATGAGCAGTTCTTC.